The T cell receptor (beta chain) described here comes from a study of beta chain features in type 1 diabetes. The length of the CDR3 is 13 residues. Trimming stripped 0 bases from V and 12 bases from J, with 16 bases between. Germline V lookup: CDR1 SGDLS, CDR2 YYNGEE. The table lists this clone with a few counts. Every bit of the isolated RNA underwent reverse transcription, so sequencing read expressed TCRB transcripts. Method: immunoSEQ multiplex PCR; TCRdb's copy keeps in-frame clones and lacks some. Of under 900,000 clones in the sample, about 17% are singletons; the top ten hold 0.023%. What was sequenced was naive CD4+ T cells from blood. This receptor was taken from a woman under 30 in good health. The rearrangement links TRBV9 to TRBJ2-7; D ambiguous. The CDR3 sequence: CASSVGMLGRVYF. The CDR3 DNA reads TGTGCCAGCAGCGTAGGTATGTTAGGGCGTGTGTACTTC.